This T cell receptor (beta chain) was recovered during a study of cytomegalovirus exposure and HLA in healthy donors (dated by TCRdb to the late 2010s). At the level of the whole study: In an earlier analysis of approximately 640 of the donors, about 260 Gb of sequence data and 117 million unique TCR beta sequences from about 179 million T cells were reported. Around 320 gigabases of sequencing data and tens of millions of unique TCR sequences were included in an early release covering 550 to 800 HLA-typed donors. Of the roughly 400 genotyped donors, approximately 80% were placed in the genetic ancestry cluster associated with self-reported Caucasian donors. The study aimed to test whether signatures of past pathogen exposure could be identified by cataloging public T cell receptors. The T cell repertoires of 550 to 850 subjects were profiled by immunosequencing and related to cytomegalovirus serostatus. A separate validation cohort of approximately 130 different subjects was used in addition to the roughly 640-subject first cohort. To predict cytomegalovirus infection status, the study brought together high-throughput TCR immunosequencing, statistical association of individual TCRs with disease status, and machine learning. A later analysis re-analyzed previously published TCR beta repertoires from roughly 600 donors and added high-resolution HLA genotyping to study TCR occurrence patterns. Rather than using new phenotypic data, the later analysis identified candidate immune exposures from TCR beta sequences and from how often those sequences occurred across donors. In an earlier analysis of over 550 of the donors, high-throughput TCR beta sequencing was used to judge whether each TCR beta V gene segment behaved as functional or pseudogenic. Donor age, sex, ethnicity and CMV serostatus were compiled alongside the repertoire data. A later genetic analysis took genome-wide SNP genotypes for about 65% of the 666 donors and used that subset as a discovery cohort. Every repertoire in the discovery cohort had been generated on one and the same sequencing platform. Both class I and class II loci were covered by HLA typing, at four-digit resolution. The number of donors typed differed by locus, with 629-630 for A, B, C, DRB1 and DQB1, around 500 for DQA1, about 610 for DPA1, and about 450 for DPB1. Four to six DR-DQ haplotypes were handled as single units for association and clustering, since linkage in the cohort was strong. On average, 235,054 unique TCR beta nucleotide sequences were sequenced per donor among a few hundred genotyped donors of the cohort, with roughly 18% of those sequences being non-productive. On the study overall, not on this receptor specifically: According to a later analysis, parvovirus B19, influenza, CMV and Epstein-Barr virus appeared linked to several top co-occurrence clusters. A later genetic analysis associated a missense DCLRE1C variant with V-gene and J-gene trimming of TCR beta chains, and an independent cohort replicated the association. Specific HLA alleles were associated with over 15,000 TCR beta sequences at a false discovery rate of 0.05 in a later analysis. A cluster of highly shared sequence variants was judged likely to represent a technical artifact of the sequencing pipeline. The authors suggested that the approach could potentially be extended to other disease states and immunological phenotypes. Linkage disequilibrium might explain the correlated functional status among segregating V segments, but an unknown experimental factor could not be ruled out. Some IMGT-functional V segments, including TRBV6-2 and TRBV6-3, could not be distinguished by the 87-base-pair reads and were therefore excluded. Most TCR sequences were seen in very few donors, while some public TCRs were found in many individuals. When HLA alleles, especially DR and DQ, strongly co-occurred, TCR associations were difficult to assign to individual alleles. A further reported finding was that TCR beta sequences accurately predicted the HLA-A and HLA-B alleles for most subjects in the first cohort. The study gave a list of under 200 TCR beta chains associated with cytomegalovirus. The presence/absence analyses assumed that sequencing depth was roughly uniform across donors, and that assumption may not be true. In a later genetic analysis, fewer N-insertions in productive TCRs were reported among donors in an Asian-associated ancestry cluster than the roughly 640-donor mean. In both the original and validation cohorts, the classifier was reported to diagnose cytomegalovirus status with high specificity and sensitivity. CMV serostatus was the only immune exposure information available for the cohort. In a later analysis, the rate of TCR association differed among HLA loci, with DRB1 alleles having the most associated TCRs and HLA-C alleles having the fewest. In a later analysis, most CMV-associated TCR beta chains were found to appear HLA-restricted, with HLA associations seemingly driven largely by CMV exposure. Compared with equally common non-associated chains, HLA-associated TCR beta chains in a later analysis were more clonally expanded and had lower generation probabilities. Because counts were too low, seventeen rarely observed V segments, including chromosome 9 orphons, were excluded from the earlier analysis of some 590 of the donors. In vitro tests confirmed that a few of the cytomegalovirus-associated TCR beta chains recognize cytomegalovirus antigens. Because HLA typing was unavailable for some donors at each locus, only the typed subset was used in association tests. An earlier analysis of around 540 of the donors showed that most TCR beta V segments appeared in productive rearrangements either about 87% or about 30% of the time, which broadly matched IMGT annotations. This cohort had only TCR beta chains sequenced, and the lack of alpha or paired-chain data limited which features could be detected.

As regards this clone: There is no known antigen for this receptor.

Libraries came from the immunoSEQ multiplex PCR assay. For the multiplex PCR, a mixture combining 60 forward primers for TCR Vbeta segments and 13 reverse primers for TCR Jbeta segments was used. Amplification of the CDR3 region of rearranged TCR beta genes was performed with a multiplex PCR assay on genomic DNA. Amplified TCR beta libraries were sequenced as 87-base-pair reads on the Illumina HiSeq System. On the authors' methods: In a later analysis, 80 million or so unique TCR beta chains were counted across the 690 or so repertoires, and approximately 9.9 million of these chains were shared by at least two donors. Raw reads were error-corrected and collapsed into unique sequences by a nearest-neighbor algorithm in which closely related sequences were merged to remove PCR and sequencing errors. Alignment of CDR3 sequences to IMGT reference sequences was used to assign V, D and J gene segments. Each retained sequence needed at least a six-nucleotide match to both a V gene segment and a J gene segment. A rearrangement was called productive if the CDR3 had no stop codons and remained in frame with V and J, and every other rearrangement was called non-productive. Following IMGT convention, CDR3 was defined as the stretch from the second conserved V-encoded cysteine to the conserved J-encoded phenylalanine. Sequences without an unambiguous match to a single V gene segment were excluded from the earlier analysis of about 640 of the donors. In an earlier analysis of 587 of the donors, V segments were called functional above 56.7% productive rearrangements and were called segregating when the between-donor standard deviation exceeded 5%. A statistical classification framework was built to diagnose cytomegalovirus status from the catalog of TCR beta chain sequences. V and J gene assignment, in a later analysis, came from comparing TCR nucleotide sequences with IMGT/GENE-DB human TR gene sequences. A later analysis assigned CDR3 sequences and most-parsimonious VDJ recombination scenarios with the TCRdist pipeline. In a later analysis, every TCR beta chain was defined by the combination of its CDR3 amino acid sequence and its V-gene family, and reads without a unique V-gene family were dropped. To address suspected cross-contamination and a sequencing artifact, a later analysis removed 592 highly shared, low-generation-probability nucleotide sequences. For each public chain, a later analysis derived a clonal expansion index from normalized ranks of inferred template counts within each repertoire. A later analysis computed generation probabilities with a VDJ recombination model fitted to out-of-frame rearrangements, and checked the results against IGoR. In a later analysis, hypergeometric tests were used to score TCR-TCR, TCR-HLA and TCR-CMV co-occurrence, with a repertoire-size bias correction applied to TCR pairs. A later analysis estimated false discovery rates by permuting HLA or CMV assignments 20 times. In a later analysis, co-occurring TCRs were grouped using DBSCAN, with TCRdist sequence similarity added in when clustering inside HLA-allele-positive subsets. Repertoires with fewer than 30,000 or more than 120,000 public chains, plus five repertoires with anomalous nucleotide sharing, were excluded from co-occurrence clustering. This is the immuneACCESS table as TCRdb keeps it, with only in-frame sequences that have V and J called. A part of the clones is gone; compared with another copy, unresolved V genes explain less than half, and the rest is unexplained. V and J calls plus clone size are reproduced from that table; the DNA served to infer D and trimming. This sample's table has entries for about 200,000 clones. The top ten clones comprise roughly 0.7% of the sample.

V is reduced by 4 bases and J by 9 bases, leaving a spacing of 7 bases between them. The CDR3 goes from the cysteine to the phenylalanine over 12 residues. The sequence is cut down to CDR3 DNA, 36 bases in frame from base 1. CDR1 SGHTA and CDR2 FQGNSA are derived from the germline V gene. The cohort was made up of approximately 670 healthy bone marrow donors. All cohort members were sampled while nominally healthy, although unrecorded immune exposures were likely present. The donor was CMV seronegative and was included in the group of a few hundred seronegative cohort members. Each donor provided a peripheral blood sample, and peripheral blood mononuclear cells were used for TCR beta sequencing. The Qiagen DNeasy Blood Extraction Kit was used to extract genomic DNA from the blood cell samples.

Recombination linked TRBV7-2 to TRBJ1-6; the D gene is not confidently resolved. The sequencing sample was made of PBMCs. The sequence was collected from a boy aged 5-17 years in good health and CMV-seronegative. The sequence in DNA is TGTGCCAGCAGCTACTCAGGTTCACCCCTCCACTTT. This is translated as CASSYSGSPLHF.